This T cell receptor beta chain was captured in a study of shared clonotypes between healthy human individuals. Germline loops: CDR1 MNHEY, CDR2 SMNVEV (reference sequence). V was pared by 7 bases and J by 4 bases, with 22 bases between. The CDR3 covers 16 residues. Libraries were prepared by immunoSEQ multiplex PCR; TCRdb keeps only in-frame clonotypes and omits some of them. The repertoire includes about 2.3 million clones, roughly 90% of them detected once, and about 0.41% sits in the top ten. A remark on this clone: No antigen is known for it.

Study observations and caveats: Estimated clonotype richness was generally higher in naive than memory subsets. Rarefaction curves obtained for sorted subsets showed sequencing incomplete despite large depth.

The sample was naive CD4+ T cells from PBMCs. Subset here: CD45RA+ positively selected. The gene calls are TRBV27 and TRBJ2-5, with D possibly called TRBD1 or TRBD2 (5 bases each). This receptor was obtained from a man younger than 35 in good health. Some clones in this sample may be carry-over from other donors' samples. For the CDR3, the DNA is TGTGCCAGCAAACCTTTAGTCGGGGCAGGGAGAGAGACCCAGTACTTC. Protein sequence: CASKPLVGAGRETQYF.